This entry features one TCR beta chain sequence. Its specificity is unknown. The data were produced by immunoSEQ multiplex PCR, yet TCRdb's version contains in-frame clones alone and is incomplete. The sample consists of a few hundred thousand clones, under 90% of them appearing once. This sample is part of a study of Ad26.COV2.S vaccination and SARS-CoV-2 variants. Study information: Once or twice, 56 days apart, Ad26.COV2.S was delivered intramuscularly.

Specified treatment: roughly 20 received Ad26.COV2.S at low or high dose, single or two shots; about 5 received placebo; per-sample allocation not given. Collection of samples fell on day 63 after the first vaccine or placebo injection. Germline V lookup: CDR1 SGHAT, CDR2 FQDESV (reference sequence). With V trimmed by 5 bases and J by 4 bases, 5 bases remained unmatched. The CDR3 contains 16 residues. Study-wide findings and caveats: Measures of TCR breadth and depth may have fallen short of total T cell responses.

The sample in question was peripheral blood, obtained in a trial of Ad26.COV2.S vaccine versus placebo. The chain recombines TRBV11-1 with TRBJ2-1; 13 bases map to TRBD2. This TCR was recovered from a person aged 18-65 years who received the Ad26.COV2.S COVID-19 vaccine or a placebo. The CDR3 DNA is TGTGCCAGCAGCCTTGGACTAGCGGGGGCTTACAATGAGCAGTTCTTC. Translated: CASSLGLAGAYNEQFF.